This TCR beta chain was profiled in a study of T cell responses to AZD1222 COVID-19 vaccine. Assay used: immunoSEQ multiplex PCR; TCRdb lists only in-frame clones, some missing. Of about 140,000 clones listed, around 90% are singletons. In the case of this clone: What it binds is unknown.

The study, taken as a whole, reports: Only six or seven AZD1222 recipients tested seropositive at baseline. Sampling that yielded the repertoires occurred only after the peak T cell response. There were vaccine-associated CD4 TCRs across spike, dominant at 160-218 and 743-854. Donors were largely white British and mainly female; clonal diversity was possibly underestimated.

Trimming removed 2 bases from V and 7 bases from J; junction bases left unmatched: 7. The CDR3 sequence is 15 residues long. The germline CDR1 and CDR2 sequences are KGHSH and LQKENI. This receptor was taken from an adult who received the MenACWY meningococcal vaccine as a control. Specimen: peripheral blood, collected 28 days after the second dose of the MenACWY control vaccine. The chain has TRBV18 and TRBJ2-2; 7 bases are shared with TRBD2. For the CDR3, the DNA is TGTGCCAGCTCACCAAGCGGGATGGGGAACGGGGAGCTGTTTTTT. It translates to CASSPSGMGNGELFF.